The table lists the clone carrying this T cell receptor (beta chain) with a few counts. The antigen remains undetermined. The CDR3 runs 16 residues. Losses at the gene ends were 2 bases for V and 10 bases for J; bases not matched to a gene: 14. Germline assignment: CDR1 SGHTA and CDR2 FQGNSA. The data are from a study of cytomegalovirus exposure and HLA in healthy donors. About the research overall: Genetic ancestry analysis placed about 80% of the 300 to 400 donors that were genotyped in the Caucasian-associated cluster. Study-wide points: Listed as cytomegalovirus-associated were 150 or so TCR beta chains.

In the PCR, 60 Vbeta and 13 Jbeta primers were used. Using immunoSEQ multiplex PCR, the repertoire was profiled, and TCRdb retains in-frame clones only, with some absent. The profile covers roughly 110,000 clones, with 55% to 75% appearing a single time and 8.7% taken by the ten largest. Everyone who donated was a healthy bone marrow donor. Sequences were obtained from PBMCs. The sequence derives from a man younger than 40 in good health and CMV-seropositive. The genes are TRBV7-2 and TRBJ2-1, with 7 bases fitting TRBD2. The CDR3 region is CASSLRLAGSREEQFF. As DNA, the CDR3 is TGTGCCAGCAGCTTACGGTTAGCGGGTTCTCGGGAGGAGCAGTTCTTC.